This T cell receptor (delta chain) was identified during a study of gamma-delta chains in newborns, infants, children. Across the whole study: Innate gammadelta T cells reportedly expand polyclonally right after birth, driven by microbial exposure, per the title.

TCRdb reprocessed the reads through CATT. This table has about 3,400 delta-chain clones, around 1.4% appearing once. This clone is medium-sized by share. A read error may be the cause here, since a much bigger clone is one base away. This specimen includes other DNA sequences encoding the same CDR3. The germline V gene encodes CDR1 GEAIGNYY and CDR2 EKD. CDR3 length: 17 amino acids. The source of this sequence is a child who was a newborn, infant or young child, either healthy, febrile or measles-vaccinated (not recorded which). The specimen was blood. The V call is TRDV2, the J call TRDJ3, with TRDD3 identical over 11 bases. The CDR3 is CACDTWGIRWDTRQMFF. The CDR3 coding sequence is TGTGCCTGTGACACCTGGGGGATACGCTGGGACACCCGGCAGATGTTTTTC.